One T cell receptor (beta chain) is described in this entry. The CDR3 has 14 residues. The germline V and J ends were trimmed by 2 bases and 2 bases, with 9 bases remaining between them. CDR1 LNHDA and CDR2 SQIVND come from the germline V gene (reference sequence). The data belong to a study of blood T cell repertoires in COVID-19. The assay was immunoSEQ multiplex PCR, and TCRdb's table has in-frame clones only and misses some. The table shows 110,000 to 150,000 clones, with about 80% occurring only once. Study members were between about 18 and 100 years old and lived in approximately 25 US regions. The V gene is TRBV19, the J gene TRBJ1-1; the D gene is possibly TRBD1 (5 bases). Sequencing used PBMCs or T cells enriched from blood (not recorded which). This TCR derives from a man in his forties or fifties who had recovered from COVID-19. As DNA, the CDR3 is TGTGCCAGTAGTATATTAGGGGTTAACACTGAAGCTTTCTTT. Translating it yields CASSILGVNTEAFF. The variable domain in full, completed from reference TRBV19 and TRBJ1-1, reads DGGITQSPKYLFRKEGQNVTLSCEQNLNHDAMYWYRQDPGQGLRLIYYSQIVNDFQKGDIAEGYSVSREKKESFPLTVTSAQKNPTAFYLCASSILGVNTEAFFGQGTRLTVV.